The rows below give T cell receptor beta chains drawn from one sample of a study of T cell repertoires in cytomegalovirus infection. TCRdb reanalysed the reads using MiXCR and keeps one entry per CDR3 protein. The sample lists some 300,000 distinct CDR3 sequences, about 8.8% occurring once. Sequences were obtained from PBMCs. These receptors were collected from a human donor in good health (CMV status not recorded). Some clones in this sample may be carry-over from other donors' samples. The conserved cysteine and the conserved F or W are not part of the CDR3 here. Each record gives: CDR3 length, J gene, V gene, clone size, CDR3 protein. Size values are once, few and many counts, or a class for expanded clones, and some rows have none.

len: 10; j_gene: TRBJ2-2; v_gene: TRBV29-1; abundance: many; CDR3aa: SVDRGPGELF
len: 12; j_gene: TRBJ1-1; v_gene: TRBV6-5; abundance: many; CDR3aa: ASSYRVMNTEAF
len: 13; j_gene: TRBJ2-3; v_gene: TRBV20-1; abundance: many; CDR3aa: SARDWAGNTDTQY
len: 15; j_gene: TRBJ2-6; v_gene: TRBV28; abundance: many; CDR3aa: ASSLKQGMAGANVLT
len: 14; j_gene: TRBJ2-2; v_gene: TRBV7-8; abundance: many; CDR3aa: ASSLFRTPNTGELF
len: 13; j_gene: TRBJ1-2; v_gene: TRBV7-9; abundance: many; CDR3aa: ASSLAPGQGYGYT
len: 10; j_gene: TRBJ2-3; v_gene: TRBV9; abundance: many; CDR3aa: ASSVGLDTQY
len: 11; j_gene: TRBJ2-3; v_gene: TRBV7-2; abundance: many; CDR3aa: ASSLGHTDTQY
len: 12; j_gene: TRBJ1-2; v_gene: TRBV19; abundance: few; CDR3aa: ASNNHGKTSGYT
len: 12; j_gene: TRBJ2-5; v_gene: TRBV5-1; abundance: few; CDR3aa: ASSTGTGMETQY
len: 11; j_gene: TRBJ1-1; v_gene: TRBV2; abundance: many; CDR3aa: ASRATGNTEAF
len: 10; j_gene: TRBJ2-3; v_gene: TRBV20-1; abundance: few; CDR3aa: SAAGRGGTQY
len: 12; j_gene: TRBJ1-2; v_gene: TRBV20-1; abundance: many; CDR3aa: SARGGGQNYGYT
len: 12; j_gene: TRBJ2-1; v_gene: TRBV10-3; abundance: many; CDR3aa: AISDRGDYNEQF
len: 12; j_gene: TRBJ2-3; v_gene: TRBV5-4; abundance: many; CDR3aa: ASSRDRVGDTQY
len: 15; j_gene: TRBJ2-5; v_gene: TRBV3-1; abundance: NA; CDR3aa: ASSPTSGGLVGETQY
len: 11; j_gene: TRBJ2-7; v_gene: TRBV7-2; abundance: many; CDR3aa: ASSSRTTGEQY
len: 15; j_gene: TRBJ2-1; v_gene: TRBV12-3/TRBV12-4; abundance: many; CDR3aa: ASSRGTGGYQSNEQF
len: 11; j_gene: TRBJ2-5; v_gene: TRBV24-1; abundance: many; CDR3aa: ATSAGTKETQY
len: 13; j_gene: TRBJ2-1; v_gene: TRBV10-3; abundance: many; CDR3aa: AITEGRQAAHEQF
len: 11; j_gene: TRBJ1-2; v_gene: TRBV6-1; abundance: many; CDR3aa: ASSHTGTRGYT
len: 14; j_gene: TRBJ1-6; v_gene: TRBV7-2; abundance: many; CDR3aa: ASSLATGRGGSPLH
len: 11; j_gene: TRBJ2-3; v_gene: TRBV24-1; abundance: few; CDR3aa: ATSDSRSDTQY
len: 14; j_gene: TRBJ2-1; v_gene: TRBV5-1; abundance: NA; CDR3aa: ASSGPSDRGINEQF
len: 13; j_gene: TRBJ2-5; v_gene: TRBV6-2/TRBV6-3; abundance: many; CDR3aa: ASGAGSTQGETQY
len: 17; j_gene: TRBJ2-5; v_gene: TRBV7-9; abundance: many; CDR3aa: ASSLARDRVIWGQETQY
len: 13; j_gene: TRBJ2-3; v_gene: TRBV7-2; abundance: many; CDR3aa: ASSLGLDSTDTQY
len: 12; j_gene: TRBJ1-2; v_gene: TRBV20-1; abundance: many; CDR3aa: SARAPQFTYGYT
len: 11; j_gene: TRBJ1-1; v_gene: TRBV6-4; abundance: many; CDR3aa: ASSALRDTEAF
len: 12; j_gene: TRBJ2-3; v_gene: TRBV20-1; abundance: NA; CDR3aa: SASETGARDTQY
len: 15; j_gene: TRBJ1-1; v_gene: TRBV7-2; abundance: many; CDR3aa: ASSLKRSRGQNTEAF
len: 12; j_gene: TRBJ1-6; v_gene: TRBV25-1; abundance: many; CDR3aa: ASTSDSYNSPLH
len: 12; j_gene: TRBJ1-1; v_gene: TRBV28; abundance: many; CDR3aa: ASSSVSGNTEAF